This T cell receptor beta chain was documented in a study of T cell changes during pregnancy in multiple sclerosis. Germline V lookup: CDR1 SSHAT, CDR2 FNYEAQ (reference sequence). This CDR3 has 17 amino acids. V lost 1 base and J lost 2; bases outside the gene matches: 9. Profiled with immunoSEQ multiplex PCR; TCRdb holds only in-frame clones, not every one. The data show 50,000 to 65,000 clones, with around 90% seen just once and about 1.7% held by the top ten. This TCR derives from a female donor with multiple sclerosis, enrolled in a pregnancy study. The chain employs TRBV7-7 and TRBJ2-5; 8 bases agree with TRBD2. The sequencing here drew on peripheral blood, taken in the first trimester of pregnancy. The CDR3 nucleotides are TGTGCCAGCAGCTTAGGGCTAGCGGGCCCGACACAAGAGACCCAGTACTTC. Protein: CASSLGLAGPTQETQYF. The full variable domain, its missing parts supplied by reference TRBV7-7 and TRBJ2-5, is GAGVSQSPRYKVTKRGQDVTLRCDPISSHATLYWYQQALGQGPEFLTYFNYEAQPDKSGLPSDRFSAERPEGSISTLTIQRTEQRDSAMYRCASSLGLAGPTQETQYFGPGTRLLVL.